This T cell receptor (beta chain) was observed in a study of cytomegalovirus exposure and HLA in healthy donors. The V and J ends lost 5 bases and 6 bases respectively, with 16 bases between them. This CDR3 comprises 14 residues. CDR1 and CDR2 (germline): SGHRS, YFSETQ. The PCR used 60 Vbeta and 13 Jbeta primers. The data were produced by immunoSEQ multiplex PCR, yet TCRdb's version contains in-frame clones alone and is incomplete. The table records 110,000 or so clones, roughly 70% of them present only once. The sequence was obtained from a woman in her seventies in good health and CMV-seropositive. The sample was PBMCs. The chain links TRBV5-1 to TRBJ2-3; D is possibly TRBD2 (6 bases). The CDR3 protein is CASRLGGSWDTQYF. The CDR3 DNA reads TGCGCCAGCAGACTCGGGGGATCTTGGGATACGCAGTATTTT.